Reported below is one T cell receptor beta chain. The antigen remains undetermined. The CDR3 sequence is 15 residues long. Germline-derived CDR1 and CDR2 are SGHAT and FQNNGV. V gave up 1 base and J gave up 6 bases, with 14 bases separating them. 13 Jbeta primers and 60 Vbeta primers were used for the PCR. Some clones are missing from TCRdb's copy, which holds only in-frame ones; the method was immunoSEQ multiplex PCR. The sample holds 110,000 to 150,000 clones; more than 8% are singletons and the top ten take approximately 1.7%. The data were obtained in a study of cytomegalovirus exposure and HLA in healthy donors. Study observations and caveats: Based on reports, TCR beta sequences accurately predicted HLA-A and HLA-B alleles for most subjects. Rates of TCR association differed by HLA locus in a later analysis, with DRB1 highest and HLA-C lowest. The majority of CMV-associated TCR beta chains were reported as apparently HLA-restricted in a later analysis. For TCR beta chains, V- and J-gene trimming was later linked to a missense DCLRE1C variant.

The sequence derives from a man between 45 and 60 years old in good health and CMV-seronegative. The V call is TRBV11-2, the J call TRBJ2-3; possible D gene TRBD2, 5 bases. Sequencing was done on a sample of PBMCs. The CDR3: CASSLGLALVDTQYF. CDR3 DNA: TGTGCCAGCAGCTTAGGTCTAGCCCTCGTCGATACGCAGTATTTT.